This T cell receptor (beta chain) was captured by sequencing in a study of blood T cell repertoires in COVID-19. The data were produced by immunoSEQ multiplex PCR, yet TCRdb's version contains in-frame clones alone and is incomplete. The profile shows around 270,000 clones, around 85% of them singletons. The V and J ends lost 7 bases and 6 bases, in that order; junction bases with no gene match: 10. CDR3 length: 14 amino acids. Germline V gene data show CDR1 as LNHDA and CDR2 as SQIVND (reference sequence). The sample holds one count of this clone. This TCR came from a human donor with COVID-19, enrolled during active disease. The donor label of this sample is uncertain. The specimen was peripheral blood. The V call is TRBV19, the J call TRBJ2-5, with TRBD1 matching over 8 bases. The CDR3 spells CASTTSDREKTQYF. In nucleotides, the CDR3 is TGTGCCAGTACAACCTCGGACAGGGAAAAGACCCAGTACTTC. Full variable domain (missing parts from reference TRBV19 and TRBJ2-5): DGGITQSPKYLFRKEGQNVTLSCEQNLNHDAMYWYRQDPGQGLRLIYYSQIVNDFQKGDIAEGYSVSREKKESFPLTVTSAQKNPTAFYLCASTTSDREKTQYFGPGTRLLVL.